Presented here are 17 T cell receptor beta chains from one specimen sequenced in a study of shared clonotypes between healthy human individuals. TCRdb's table, derived via immunoSEQ multiplex PCR, lists solely in-frame clones and lacks some. Here the sample spans about 2.2 million clones, roughly 93% being singletons. In the naive CD8 group, cells lacked CD45RO and were positively selected for CCR7, so terminally differentiated effector memory CD45RA+ cells were left out. Specimen: naive CD8+ T cells from PBMCs. These receptors were collected from a man younger than 35 in good health. Some clones in this sample may be carry-over from other donors' samples.

The CDR3 DNA reads as TGCGCCAGCAGCCAAGTGGAAAGCTCCTACAATGAGCAGTTCTTC. It specifies CASSQVESSYNEQFF. The genes are TRBV4-1 and TRBJ2-1; no clear D gene. Trimming removed 1 base at V and 0 bases at J, with 7 bases between. The germline gives CDR1 MGHRA, CDR2 YSYEKL. The CDR3 extends over 15 amino acids.

V is TRBV19 and J is TRBJ1-5; D ambiguous. CDR1 and CDR2 from the germline V gene are LNHDA and SQIVND (reference sequence). This CDR3 comprises 13 residues. Trimming removed 3 bases at V and 5 bases at J, with 8 bases between. CDR3: CASSMRSHQPQHF. The CDR3 DNA reads as TGTGCCAGTAGTATGAGGTCTCATCAGCCCCAGCATTTT.

The V call is TRBV19, the J call TRBJ1-2; D is ambiguous. Germline-derived CDR1 and CDR2 are LNHDA and SQIVND (reference sequence). Trimming shortened V by 5 bases and J by 3 bases, and 16 bases separated the two germline ends. This CDR3 spans 15 amino acids. The CDR3 loop reads CASSPAYGSHYGYTF. In nucleotides, the CDR3 is TGTGCCAGTAGTCCCGCTTATGGGAGTCACTATGGCTACACCTTC.

This clone was detected once. The V call is TRBV13, the J call TRBJ2-1, with TRBD2 matching 7 bases. The CDR3 is 13 amino acids. CDR1 is PRHDT, CDR2 FYEKMQ, per germline (reference sequence). The J segment lost 7 bases and the V segment lost 5 bases, leaving 5 bases of the junction unmatched. CDR3 region: CASSPQLANEQFF. CDR3 DNA sequence: TGTGCCAGCAGCCCCCAACTAGCGAATGAGCAGTTCTTC. Looking up the rest from reference TRBV13 and TRBJ2-1 gives the full variable domain: AAGVIQSPRHLIKEKRETATLKCYPIPRHDTVYWYQQGPGQDPQFLISFYEKMQSDKGSIPDRFSAQQFSDYHSELNMSSLELGDSALYFCASSPQLANEQFFGPGTRLTVL.

The gene calls are TRBV15 and TRBJ1-2, with D unclear. Per germline, CDR1 LNHNV and CDR2 YYDKDF (reference sequence). V was cut by 5 bases and J by 2 bases, with 18 bases left in between. The CDR3 is 16 amino acids. DNA of the CDR3: TGTGCCACCAGCCAAATACCCACAAGAACCAACTATGGCTACACCTTC. This gives the protein CATSQIPTRTNYGYTF.

The chain uses TRBV5-4 and TRBJ1-5, with 10 bases that match TRBD1. Per the germline V gene, CDR1 is SGHNT and CDR2 is YYREEE (reference sequence). The CDR3 has 15 residues. Trimming cost V 4 bases and J 4 bases; bases outside gene matches: 5. DNA for the CDR3: TGTGCCAGCAGCAGGGACAGGGGACCAAATCAGCCCCAGCATTTT. The encoded protein is CASSRDRGPNQPQHF.

The rearrangement links TRBV7-6 to TRBJ2-5; 9 nucleotides agree with TRBD1. The CDR3 is made up of 18 amino acids. V shed 3 bases, J shed 4 bases, and the junction held 15 bases outside the gene matches. Germline V gene lookup returns CDR1 SGHVS and CDR2 FNYEAQ. The CDR3 nucleotides are TGTGCCAGCAGCTTGGCAATTGGACAGGGGTCCCATCTAGAGACCCAGTACTTC. Protein product: CASSLAIGQGSHLETQYF.

This chain links TRBV2 with TRBJ2-4; 8 bases match TRBD1. CDR1 SNHLY and CDR2 FYNNEI come from the germline V gene. The trim removed 3 bases at V and 0 bases at J, leaving 7 bases unmatched. There are 17 residues in the CDR3. CDR3 in DNA: TGTGCCAGCAGTGAGAGTGGCAGGGGGCTAGCCAAAAACATTCAGTACTTC. Protein: CASSESGRGLAKNIQYF.

This clone was picked up one time. V gene TRBV19 combines with J gene TRBJ2-1; 9 nucleotides match TRBD2. Germline V CDR1 and CDR2: LNHDA, SQIVND (reference sequence). This CDR3 is 15 amino acids long. Germline trimming cut 7 bases from V and 0 bases from J; bases unmatched to any gene: 4. The CDR3: CASTPTSGSYNEQFF. In nucleotides, the CDR3 is TGTGCCAGTACCCCGACTAGCGGCTCCTACAATGAGCAGTTCTTC.

The chain uses TRBV6-1 and TRBJ1-3; 8 bases are a match to TRBD1. Germline V CDR1 and CDR2: MNHNS, SASEGT. Unmatched junction bases numbered 5, after V lost 7 bases and J lost 3 bases. The CDR3 length is 14 residues. The CDR3 reads CASTPDRDGNTIYF. The CDR3 DNA follows: TGTGCCAGCACCCCGGACAGGGATGGAAACACCATATATTTT.

The V gene is TRBV5-4, the J gene TRBJ2-7, with a tentative D call TRBD1 (6 bases). Trimming pared 0 bases from V and 5 bases from J, leaving 18 bases between. The CDR3 extends over 16 amino acids. Per germline, CDR1 SGHNT and CDR2 YYREEE (reference sequence). The CDR3: CASSLGGGGPGDEQYF. CDR3 DNA sequence: TGTGCCAGCAGCTTGGGGGGTGGGGGCCCCGGGGACGAGCAGTACTTC.

As DNA, the CDR3 is TGTGCCAGCAGCTTAGCGGGACTCCAACTCACCCATCCGCAGTATTTT. It encodes CASSLAGLQLTHPQYF. V gene TRBV7-6 combines with J gene TRBJ2-3; D might be TRBD2 (6 bases). Germline V CDR1 and CDR2: SGHVS, FNYEAQ. Between the trimmed V and J ends, which lost 0 bases and 10 bases, there was a span of 20 bases. This CDR3 spans 16 amino acids. The full variable domain, its missing parts supplied by reference TRBV7-6 and TRBJ2-3, is GAGVSQSPRYKVTKRGQDVALRCDPISGHVSLYWYRQALGQGPEFLTYFNYEAQQDKSGLPNDRFSAERPEGSISTLTIQRTEQRDSAMYRCASSLAGLQLTHPQYFGPGTRLTVL.

The chain is built from TRBV27 and TRBJ2-7; D remains ambiguous. In germline, CDR1 is MNHEY, CDR2 SMNVEV (reference sequence). V lost 4 bases, J lost 3 bases, and 10 bases lay in between. The CDR3 loop spans 13 amino acids. Written as DNA, the CDR3 is TGTGCCAGCAGTTCGGCAGTATTCTACGAGCAGTACTTC. The encoded protein is CASSSAVFYEQYF.

V is TRBV6-1 and J is TRBJ2-7; a possible D gene is TRBD1 (6 bases). The germline gives CDR1 MNHNS, CDR2 SASEGT. Trimming cost V 7 bases and J 1 base, with 17 bases left between them. This CDR3 comprises 15 residues. The CDR3 region is CASISRTEVSYEQYF. The CDR3, as DNA: TGTGCCAGCATTTCCCGGACAGAAGTGTCCTACGAGCAGTACTTC.

The gene calls are TRBV7-6 and TRBJ1-2, with D tentatively TRBD1 (5 bases). The germline V gene has CDR1 SGHVS and CDR2 FNYEAQ. V lost 3 bases and J lost 6, with 11 bases in between. The CDR3 spans 13 residues. CDR3 sequence (DNA): TGTGCCAGCAGCTTGGGCCCCAGGGATGGCTACACCTTC. Residues: CASSLGPRDGYTF.

The chain links TRBV11-2 to TRBJ1-4; D ambiguous. The germline CDR1 and CDR2 sequences are SGHAT and FQNNGV. This CDR3 is built from 19 residues. The V gene lost 2 bases and the J gene lost 0 bases, with 19 bases spanning the gap. As DNA, the CDR3 is TGTGCCAGCAGCTTAACCGCCGTCGTAACCCGGGCAACTAATGAAAAACTGTTTTTT. This gives the protein CASSLTAVVTRATNEKLFF.

With respect to this clone: The sample contains more than one DNA sequence encoding this CDR3. This rearrangement joins TRBV6-5 to TRBJ2-2, with 9 bases fitting TRBD2. The J segment lost 8 bases and the V segment lost 2 bases, leaving 3 bases of the junction unmatched. The V gene's germline CDR1 is MNHEY and CDR2 SVGAGI. This CDR3 contains 14 residues. The CDR3 region has the DNA TGTGCCAGCAGTTACGGGCTAGCGGGGGGGGAGCTGTTTTTT. Its protein is CASSYGLAGGELFF.